A selection of T cell receptor beta chains follows, all from one sample in a study of blood T cell repertoires in COVID-19. Using immunoSEQ multiplex PCR, the repertoire was profiled, and TCRdb retains in-frame clones only, with some absent. The sample holds 100,000 to 150,000 clones, over 65% seen once. Sequencing was carried out using peripheral blood. The receptors stem from a man in his 70s with acute or convalescent COVID-19. Each CDR3 is given with its conserved first and last residue. Fields, in order: D gene, J gene, V gene, clone size, CDR3 protein, CDR3 DNA. D genes are given only for firm matches. Some rows have no size entry. The others give once, few or many, or a class for an expanded clone.

TRBD1,TRBJ1-2,TRBV29-1,NA,CSAAPGQASNYGYTF,TGCAGCGCGGCTCCGGGACAGGCCTCTAACTATGGCTACACCTTC
NA,TRBJ1-1,TRBV18,NA,CASSQTFFNTEAFF,TGTGCCAGCTCCCAGACATTTTTTAACACTGAAGCTTTCTTT
TRBD1,TRBJ2-5,TRBV7-9,few,CASSFGTGTQETQYF,TGTGCCAGCAGCTTCGGGACAGGGACTCAAGAGACCCAGTACTTC
TRBD1,TRBJ2-5,TRBV11-2,NA,CASRPGGTETQYF,TGTGCCAGCAGACCAGGGGGAACGGAGACCCAGTACTTC
NA,TRBJ1-2,TRBV4-3,NA,CASSQEAGVKNYGYTF,TGCGCCAGCAGCCAAGAGGCAGGGGTTAAAAACTATGGCTACACCTTC
NA,TRBJ1-2,TRBV7-2,NA,CASSLLTGNYGYTF,TGTGCCAGCAGCCTCCTGACCGGGAATTATGGCTACACCTTC
TRBD1,TRBJ2-5,TRBV28,NA,CASSPTGTPGTQYF,TGTGCCAGCAGTCCGACAGGGACCCCTGGGACCCAGTACTTC
NA,TRBJ1-2,TRBV2,NA,CASMRDGSGYTF,TGTGCCAGCATGCGGGACGGGAGTGGCTACACCTTC
TRBD2,TRBJ2-1,TRBV2,NA,CASSPRASGGLGNEQFF,TGTGCCAGCAGTCCTCGGGCTAGCGGGGGCCTGGGGAATGAGCAGTTCTTC
TRBD2,TRBJ2-2,TRBV28,NA,CASKGLAEKANTGELFF,TGTGCCAGCAAGGGACTAGCGGAAAAAGCGAACACCGGGGAGCTGTTTTTT
NA,TRBJ2-3,TRBV5-8,once,CASSLGSYTDTQYF,TGTGCCAGCAGCTTGGGGAGCTACACAGATACGCAGTATTTT
TRBD1,TRBJ1-2,TRBV11-1,NA,CASSLAGQGSGYTF,TGTGCCAGCAGCTTGGCCGGACAGGGGAGTGGCTACACCTTC
NA,TRBJ2-3,TRBV21-1,few,CASSPRPRGGRAEEGHTQYF,TGTGCCAGCAGCCCCCGTCCCCGAGGCGGGAGGGCCGAGGAGGGGCATACGCAGTATTTT
TRBD1,TRBJ2-5,TRBV5-1,NA,CASSSPGTGETQYF,TGCGCCAGCAGCTCCCCCGGGACAGGGGAGACCCAGTACTTC
TRBD2,TRBJ2-1,TRBV19,NA,CASSINGLAGDGSSYNEQFF,TGTGCCAGTAGTATAAATGGACTAGCGGGAGACGGGAGCTCCTACAATGAGCAGTTCTTC
NA,TRBJ1-1,TRBV7-2,NA,CASSLVTNPEAFF,TGTGCCAGCAGCTTAGTTACTAACCCTGAAGCTTTCTTT
TRBD1,TRBJ2-1,TRBV27,NA,CASSPSGQVTYNEQFF,TGTGCCAGCAGTCCCTCGGGACAGGTGACCTACAATGAGCAGTTCTTC
TRBD2,TRBJ2-2,TRBV24-1,few,CATSDHHKGLAGELFF,TGTGCCACCAGTGATCATCACAAGGGACTAGCCGGGGAGCTGTTTTTT
NA,TRBJ1-5,TRBV6-5,NA,CASSFSRGRYQPQHF,TGTGCCAGCAGTTTTTCTCGCGGGAGGTATCAGCCCCAGCATTTT
NA,TRBJ1-1,TRBV5-1,once,CASSEGLGGTEAFF,TGCGCCAGCAGCGAGGGACTCGGGGGCACTGAAGCTTTCTTT
TRBD1,TRBJ1-1,TRBV18,NA,CASSLTGVDTEAFF,TGTGCCAGCTCACTCACAGGGGTAGACACTGAAGCTTTCTTT
NA,TRBJ1-1,TRBV7-9,NA,CASSLRETGQGGPFF,TGTGCCAGCAGCTTAAGGGAGACAGGCCAGGGCGGGCCTTTCTTT
TRBD1,TRBJ2-3,TRBV7-6,NA,CASSSGTVTDTQYF,TGTGCCAGCAGCTCCGGGACAGTCACAGATACGCAGTATTTT
TRBD2,TRBJ2-7,TRBV5-1,NA,CASSASEGTNYEQYF,TGCGCCAGCAGCGCTTCTGAGGGGACTAACTACGAGCAGTACTTC
NA,TRBJ1-1,TRBV7-9,NA,CVSRGNTEAFF,TGTGTGTCCCGGGGTAACACTGAAGCTTTCTTT
TRBD1,TRBJ1-5,TRBV24-1,NA,CATSTGDQPQHF,TGTGCCACCAGCACAGGGGATCAGCCCCAGCATTTT
NA,TRBJ2-7,TRBV20-1,NA,CSARMATQQYF,TGCAGTGCTAGAATGGCAACACAGCAGTACTTC
TRBD1,TRBJ1-2,TRBV5-8,NA,CASIGTGGGYGYTF,TGTGCCAGCATAGGGACAGGGGGAGGCTATGGCTACACCTTC
TRBD2,TRBJ2-3,TRBV9,NA,CASSVAPGLVVKDTQYF,TGTGCCAGCAGCGTAGCTCCCGGACTAGTAGTAAAAGATACGCAGTATTTT
NA,TRBJ1-5,TRBV6-5,NA,CASRLTSDQPQHF,TGTGCCAGCAGACTAACCTCAGATCAGCCCCAGCATTTT
TRBD1,TRBJ1-4,TRBV2,NA,CASRTGTGNSEKLFF,TGTGCCAGCAGAACCGGGACAGGGAATTCTGAAAAACTGTTTTTT
NA,TRBJ1-3,TRBV7-8,NA,CASSPVGAPGGNTIYF,TGTGCCAGCAGCCCCGTCGGTGCCCCGGGTGGAAACACCATATATTTT
NA,TRBJ2-5,TRBV9,NA,CASSVEEETQYF,TGTGCCAGCAGCGTTGAGGAAGAGACCCAGTACTTC